The next 30 T cell receptor beta chains were all read from a single sample in a study of CD8 T cells in ankylosing spondylitis. Overall study results and limits: For ankylosing spondylitis blood, a TCR beta motif of about eight highly homologous variants appeared characteristic.

TCRdb fed the 5' RACE reads into MiXCR, producing one record per CDR3 protein. The repertoire holds 500,000 or so distinct CDR3 sequences, with approximately 5% as singletons. Their specific antigens are unknown. Material: blood, either unsorted or a sorted T cell fraction (not recorded which). Receptors were obtained from a male donor with ankylosing spondylitis.

The chain recombines TRBV11-3 with TRBJ2-2; 9 bases are shared with TRBD1. This CDR3 spans 16 amino acids. The J segment lost 6 bases and the V segment lost 4 bases, leaving 9 bases of the junction unmatched. Germline CDR1 and CDR2: SGHNT and YENEEA. The CDR3 nucleotides read TGTGCCAGCAGCTATACCGGGACAGGGAGTTCCGGGGAGCTGTTTTTT. Protein: CASSYTGTGSSGELFF.

In this sample, this clonotype turned up many times. V usage is TRBV29-1 and J usage is TRBJ2-7; TRBD1 matches at 7 bases. The CDR3 is 12 residues long. CDR1 SQVTM and CDR2 ANQGSEA come from the germline V gene. The ends lost 7 bases at V and 9 bases at J; junction bases unmatched: 12. CDR3 residues: CSAPRGRQGQYF. DNA of the CDR3: TGCAGCGCCCCAAGGGGGAGACAGGGGCAGTACTTC.

This clonotype was seen at least ten times. J is TRBJ2-4 and V is TRBV9; D uncertain. CDR1 is SGDLS and CDR2 is YYNGEE in the germline V gene. V lost 3 bases, J lost 0 bases, and 7 bases lay in between. The CDR3 spans 14 residues. CDR3 sequence (DNA): TGTGCCAGCAGCGACCCCCGAGCCAAAAACATTCAGTACTTC. Protein sequence: CASSDPRAKNIQYF. The full variable domain, with the rest looked up from reference TRBV9 and TRBJ2-4, is DSGVTQTPKHLITATGQRVTLRCSPRSGDLSVYWYQQSLDQGLQFLIQYYNGEERAKGNILERFSAQQFPDLHSELNLSSLELGDSALYFCASSDPRAKNIQYFGAGTRLSVL.

This clonotype was seen more than once but under ten times. The chain carries TRBV5-1 and TRBJ2-7; 10 nucleotides match TRBD1. Germline CDR1 reads SGHRS; CDR2 reads YFSETQ. V shed 4 bases, J shed 2 bases, and the junction held 6 bases outside the gene matches. CDR3 size: 15 residues. The chain's CDR3 is CASSAGTGEPYEQYF. The CDR3 coding sequence is TGCGCCAGCAGCGCCGGGACAGGGGAACCCTACGAGCAGTACTTC.

In its sample, this clonotype was seen many times. The J gene is TRBJ1-1, the V gene TRBV15, with a possible D match to TRBD1 (6 bases). Germline CDR1 reads LNHNV; CDR2 reads YYDKDF (reference sequence). This CDR3 region has 16 residues. V lost 2 bases, J lost 3 bases, and 16 bases lay in between. DNA for the CDR3: TGTGCCACCAGCAGATCCAAGGGGGTAGCGTACACTGAAGCTTTCTTT. As protein: CATSRSKGVAYTEAFF. Filled out from reference TRBV15 and TRBJ1-1, the complete variable domain reads DAMVIQNPRYQVTQFGKPVTLSCSQTLNHNVMYWYQQKSSQAPKLLFHYYDKDFNNEADTPDNFQSRRPNTSFCFLDIRSPGLGDTAMYLCATSRSKGVAYTEAFFGQGTRLTVV.

There are a few counts of this clonotype. The chain is built from TRBV5-1 and TRBJ2-1, with a weak D call TRBD1 (6 bases). The V gene lost 4 bases and the J gene lost 4 bases, with 15 bases spanning the gap. CDR1 is SGHRS, CDR2 YFSETQ, per germline. The CDR3 spans 15 residues. The chain's CDR3 is CASSTQGTLYNEQFF. The CDR3 bases are TGCGCCAGCAGCACCCAGGGGACCCTGTACAATGAGCAGTTCTTC.

This clonotype was recorded at least ten times. This rearrangement joins TRBV11-2 to TRBJ2-6; D gene unclear. Deletions cut 1 base from V and 1 base from J, with 11 bases between. The CDR3 loop spans 17 amino acids. Germline loops: CDR1 SGHAT, CDR2 FQNNGV. The CDR3 spells CASSLAGSPSGANVLTF. CDR3 DNA sequence: TGTGCCAGCAGCTTAGCAGGCAGCCCGTCTGGGGCCAACGTCCTGACTTTC.

This clonotype was recorded many times. This chain links TRBV7-9 with TRBJ2-1; D is unresolved. The CDR3 length is 13 residues. V was cut by 1 base and J by 6 bases, with 7 bases left in between. CDR1 SEHNR and CDR2 FQNEAQ come from the germline V gene (reference sequence). CDR3 DNA: TGTGCCAGCAGCTTAGAAGGCAGCAATGAGCAGTTCTTC. Amino acids: CASSLEGSNEQFF.

This clonotype was observed many times. J is TRBJ2-7 and V is TRBV20-1; 7 nucleotides match TRBD2. CDR3 length: 11 amino acids. Germline trimming cut 3 bases from V and 7 bases from J; bases unmatched to any gene: 3. Looked up from germline, CDR1 is DFQATT and CDR2 is SNEGSKA (reference sequence). DNA for the CDR3: TGCAGTGCTAGGTCGGGAGGTGAGCAGTACTTC. It codes for CSARSGGEQYF.

This clonotype was observed at least ten times. V is TRBV5-1 and J is TRBJ2-7; TRBD2 agrees at 11 bases. The germline V gene has CDR1 SGHRS and CDR2 YFSETQ. V dropped 1 base and J dropped 3; count of bases not matched to a gene: 6. The CDR3 consists of 16 residues. Here the CDR3 reads CASSLLGLAVDYEQYF. The DNA for the CDR3 is TGCGCCAGCAGCTTGTTGGGACTAGCGGTAGACTACGAGCAGTACTTC.

This clonotype was counted a few times. The chain combines TRBV5-5 with TRBJ2-3; D ambiguous. CDR1 and CDR2 (germline): SGHKS, YYEKEE (reference sequence). Trimming shortened V by 3 bases and J by 6 bases, and 5 bases separated the two germline ends. CDR3 length: 11 amino acids. CDR3 coding DNA: TGTGCCAGCAGCTCCCCGGATACGCAGTATTTT. It codes for CASSSPDTQYF.

This clonotype was counted only a few times. The rearrangement uses TRBV6-1 and TRBJ2-2, with D unclear. In germline, CDR1 is MNHNS, CDR2 SASEGT. There are 14 residues in the CDR3. Written as DNA, the CDR3 is TGTGCAACACTAAAAAGGGAGAACACCGGGGAGCTGTTTTTT. Residues: CATLKRENTGELFF.

In this sample, this clonotype turned up many times. The chain carries TRBV5-1 and TRBJ1-6, with D unclear. The CDR3 spans 14 residues. Germline CDR1 reads SGHRS; CDR2 reads YFSETQ. The V gene lost 4 bases and the J gene lost 7 bases, with 12 bases spanning the gap. The CDR3 DNA is TGCGCCAGCAGCCAAGGCATACTCAATTCACCCCTCCACTTT. This translates into CASSQGILNSPLHF.

There are many counts of this clonotype. V is TRBV3-1 and J is TRBJ2-2, with D perhaps being TRBD1 or TRBD2 (5 bases each). The CDR3 runs to 12 residues. CDR1 LGHDT and CDR2 YNNKEL come from the germline V gene (reference sequence). V was shortened by 5 bases and J by 11 bases, with 12 bases between the two germline ends. Written as DNA, the CDR3 is TGTGCCAGCAGCACCCGGGGCCGAGAGCTGTTTTTT. Translating gives CASSTRGRELFF.

This clonotype appeared a few times. The V call is TRBV6-1, the J call TRBJ1-5; D uncertain. This CDR3 has 15 amino acids. V was clipped by 7 bases and J by 4 bases, with 17 bases between them. Germline CDR1 MNHNS, CDR2 SASEGT. As DNA, the CDR3 is TGTGCCAGCACTGGGCTTACCCCACGAAATCAGCCCCAGCATTTT. This sequence encodes CASTGLTPRNQPQHF.

There are many counts of this clonotype. The chain couples TRBV4-1 to TRBJ2-2, with D possibly TRBD2 on 5 matching bases. The CDR3 spans 14 residues. Germline V lookup: CDR1 MGHRA, CDR2 YSYEKL. Trimming shortened V by 0 bases and J by 7 bases, and 9 bases separated the two germline ends. The CDR3 sequence is CASSQDDYLGELFF. CDR3 bases: TGCGCCAGCAGCCAAGATGACTATCTCGGGGAGCTGTTTTTT.

This clonotype was detected only a few times. The gene calls are TRBV5-1 and TRBJ2-5; D is perhaps TRBD2 (5 bases). V lost 0 bases and J lost 6, with 15 bases in between. The CDR3 spans 15 residues. The V gene's germline CDR1 is SGHRS and CDR2 YFSETQ. The CDR3 loop is CASSLGKTSGKTQYF. The CDR3 DNA is TGCGCCAGCAGCTTGGGAAAAACTAGTGGGAAGACCCAGTACTTC.

There are a few counts of this clonotype. This chain connects TRBV9 to TRBJ2-3; D possibly corresponds to TRBD2 (6 bases). The CDR3 loop spans 15 amino acids. V lost 4 bases and J lost 3, with 15 bases in between. In germline, CDR1 is SGDLS, CDR2 YYNGEE. The CDR3 protein is CASSPEGFWTDTQYF. DNA for the CDR3: TGTGCCAGCAGCCCGGAGGGGTTTTGGACAGATACGCAGTATTTT.

The chain has TRBV6-5 and TRBJ1-5; D not certain. The V and J ends lost 2 bases and 6 bases respectively, with 17 bases between them. This CDR3 comprises 16 residues. From germline, CDR1 is MNHEY and CDR2 SVGAGI. CDR3 nucleotides: TGTGCCAGCAGTTACAGGTCCGGGAGCCTGAGTCAGCCCCAGCATTTT. Translated: CASSYRSGSLSQPQHF.

This clonotype came up many times. CDR3 in amino acids: CASSPGAAQYF. DNA of the CDR3: TGTGCCAGCAGCCCAGGCGCGGCCCAGTACTTC. This sequence joins TRBV7-2 and TRBJ2-5; no definite D call. The CDR3 covers 11 residues. CDR1 is SGHTA, CDR2 FQGNSA, per germline. Trimming left V 5 bases short and J 9 bases short, with 10 bases between.

At least ten counts were recorded for this clonotype. The chain combines TRBV4-1 with TRBJ2-1, with 9 bases fitting TRBD2. Germline V gene lookup returns CDR1 MGHRA and CDR2 YSYEKL. This CDR3 has 16 amino acids. With 2 bases clipped from V and 7 bases from J, the junction kept 9 bases outside the gene matches. This CDR3 is CASSQSIAGAKNEQFF. The DNA for the CDR3 is TGCGCCAGCAGCCAATCAATAGCGGGAGCTAAAAATGAGCAGTTCTTC.

This clonotype was seen at least ten times. The V gene is TRBV6-1, the J gene TRBJ2-1; perhaps TRBD1 as D (6 bases). CDR1 is MNHNS and CDR2 is SASEGT in the germline V gene. V shed 4 bases and J shed 7 bases, with 14 bases lying between them. The CDR3 is made up of 14 amino acids. CDR3 sequence: CASSAGQLGNEQFF. The CDR3 region has the DNA TGTGCCAGCAGTGCCGGACAGCTAGGGAATGAGCAGTTCTTC.

In this sample, this clonotype turned up many times. The chain couples TRBV5-1 to TRBJ2-7; 7 bases are a match to TRBD2. This CDR3 contains 15 residues. CDR1 and CDR2 (germline): SGHRS, YFSETQ. J lost 1 base, V lost 2 bases, and 6 bases had no gene match. The CDR3 DNA sequence: TGCGCCAGCAGCTTAGGCCTAGCGGATTCCTACGAGCAGTACTTC. This encodes CASSLGLADSYEQYF.

This clonotype was seen ten or more times. The chain uses TRBV6-2 or TRBV6-3 and TRBJ1-5, with D perhaps TRBD1 (5 bases). The CDR3 contains 14 residues. CDR1 MNHEY and CDR2 SVGEGT come from the germline V gene. Trimming removed 8 bases at V and 4 bases at J, with 15 bases between. The CDR3 nucleotides are TGTGCCAGCTTGGGTCGACGGACAAATCAGCCCCAGCATTTT. Its protein product is CASLGRRTNQPQHF.

This clonotype was found many times. This chain connects TRBV29-1 to TRBJ2-5, with a tentative D call TRBD2 (7 bases). This CDR3 spans 12 amino acids. Germline V gives CDR1 SQVTM, CDR2 ANQGSEA. Trimming took off 7 bases at V and 4 bases at J, with 13 bases between the two ends. The CDR3 coding sequence is TGCAGCGCATGGGGGGGCCCAGAGACCCAGTACTTC. Protein product: CSAWGGPETQYF.

This clonotype appeared many times. The rearrangement uses TRBV29-1 and TRBJ1-4, with TRBD1 matching 7 bases. Germline V gene lookup returns CDR1 SQVTM and CDR2 ANQGSEA. The CDR3 has 15 residues. With 4 bases clipped from V and 8 bases from J, the junction kept 13 bases outside the gene matches. The CDR3 sequence is CSVVGRGGSGEKLFF. The CDR3 region has the DNA TGCAGCGTTGTGGGCAGGGGGGGCTCGGGCGAAAAACTGTTTTTT.

Many counts were recorded for this clonotype. The V and J genes are TRBV20-1 and TRBJ2-7; D may match TRBD1 or TRBD2 (5 bases each). Trimming pared 6 bases from V and 0 bases from J, leaving 12 bases between. Germline loops: CDR1 DFQATT, CDR2 SNEGSKA (reference sequence). The CDR3 extends over 13 amino acids. The CDR3 coding sequence is TGCAGTGCGGGGACGGTGGGCTCCTACGAGCAGTACTTC. This translates into CSAGTVGSYEQYF.

This clonotype was detected many times. The J gene is TRBJ2-5, the V gene TRBV10-3; D unclear. The V gene lost 4 bases and the J gene lost 5 bases, with 11 bases spanning the gap. Germline V CDR1 and CDR2: ENHRY, SYGVKD. There are 13 residues in the CDR3. The CDR3 sequence is CAISAPQAETQYF. CDR3 nucleotides: TGTGCCATCAGTGCTCCCCAGGCGGAGACCCAGTACTTC.

The gene calls are TRBV5-5 and TRBJ2-7; no firm D call. Germline CDR1 SGHKS, CDR2 YYEKEE (reference sequence). The V and J ends lost 4 bases and 6 bases respectively, with 14 bases between them. The CDR3 spans 13 residues. DNA for the CDR3: TGTGCCAGCAGCCCCCGGCTCATCGGCGAGCAGTACTTC. It is translated as CASSPRLIGEQYF.

This clonotype was seen at least ten times. J is TRBJ2-5 and V is TRBV20-1, with D perhaps matching TRBD1 (6 bases). Looked up from germline, CDR1 is DFQATT and CDR2 is SNEGSKA (reference sequence). CDR3 length equals 13 residues. V lost 3 bases and J 9 bases, leaving 17 bases between the germline ends. Here the CDR3 reads CSARHRDLPAQYF. Here the CDR3 DNA reads TGCAGTGCTAGGCACAGGGACCTACCGGCCCAGTACTTC.